This TCR beta chain was captured by sequencing in a study of early T cells in non-severe SARS-CoV-2 infection. Study at large: Chains were unpaired, as sequencing was done on bulk RNA from unsorted whole blood. Findings and caveats of the study: Lookups in VDJdb leaned toward anti-spike CD8 responses and missed private and CD4 specificities.

Individually, cDNA molecules had unique molecular identifiers attached to them. TCRdb re-analysed the 5' RACE reads in MiXCR, keeping a single row per CDR3 protein. The sample includes tens of thousands of distinct CDR3 sequences, less than 6.5% of them seen just once. This clonotype was detected many times. Antigen unknown. Trimming at V came to 3 bases and at J to 4 bases, leaving 6 bases not matched to a gene. This CDR3 region has 16 residues. Germline-derived CDR1 and CDR2 are SNHLY and FYNNEI. This receptor was obtained from an adult who was a healthcare worker with PCR-confirmed SARS-CoV-2 infection or an uninfected control (not recorded which). The sequences come from whole blood, collected at baseline. The V gene is TRBV2, the J gene TRBJ2-5, with TRBD2 matching 12 bases. CDR3 sequence: CASSEPLAGGPETQYF. The CDR3 coding sequence is TGTGCCAGCAGTGAGCCGCTAGCGGGGGGGCCAGAGACCCAGTACTTC.